The rows below give T cell receptor beta chains drawn from one sample of a study of blood T cell repertoires in COVID-19. TCRdb's copy holds only in-frame clones and misses some; the assay was immunoSEQ multiplex PCR. The repertoire has hundreds of thousands of clones, over 75% of them found once; the top ten carry approximately 4.1%. Sequenced sample: PBMCs or T cells enriched from blood (not recorded which). Receptors were obtained from a man between 25 and 39 years old who had recovered from COVID-19. Both conserved end residues are part of each CDR3. Fields, in order: clone size, J gene, V gene, D gene, CDR3 length, CDR3 protein, CDR3 DNA. D genes are given only for firm matches. Expanded clones are given a class, and other clones once, few, many or no size at all.

>.|TRBJ2-7|TRBV19|TRBD1|13
CATPWGQSYEQYF
TGTGCCACCCCCTGGGGACAGTCCTACGAGCAGTACTTC
>.|TRBJ1-1|TRBV20-1|.|14
CSASRSGGEAEAFF
TGCAGTGCTAGTCGGTCTGGGGGGGAAGCTGAAGCTTTCTTT
>.|TRBJ2-7|TRBV7-9|TRBD2|16
CASSSPPSGTEYEQYF
TGTGCCAGCAGTTCGCCGCCTAGCGGGACGGAGTACGAGCAGTACTTC
>.|TRBJ1-1|TRBV15|.|13
CATSRDQDTEAFF
TGTGCCACCAGCAGAGACCAGGACACTGAAGCTTTCTTT
>.|TRBJ2-3|TRBV24-1|TRBD1|17
CATSDGMGQRITDTQYF
TGTGCCACCAGTGATGGTATGGGACAGCGGATCACAGATACGCAGTATTTT
>.|TRBJ2-7|TRBV6-5|.|14
CASSYVQGPYEQYF
TGTGCCAGCAGTTACGTGCAGGGGCCCTACGAGCAGTACTTC
>.|TRBJ2-1|TRBV11-2|TRBD2|14
CASSPSGLANEQFF
TGTGCCAGCAGCCCTAGCGGACTTGCCAATGAGCAGTTCTTC
>.|TRBJ2-7|TRBV27|.|15
CASSLEGGSPYEQYF
TGTGCCAGCAGTTTAGAGGGGGGGAGCCCCTACGAGCAGTACTTC
>.|TRBJ1-2|TRBV3-1/TRBV3-2|.|14
CASSLLSSNYGYTF
TGTGCCAGCAGCCTCCTATCTTCTAACTATGGCTACACCTTC
>.|TRBJ2-6|TRBV13|.|14
CASSFGIRANVLTF
TGTGCCAGCAGCTTCGGGATACGGGCCAACGTCCTGACTTTC
>once|TRBJ2-7|TRBV6-5|.|14
CASSVTDKTYEQYF
TGTGCCAGCAGCGTAACGGACAAAACCTACGAGCAGTACTTC
>.|TRBJ1-6|TRBV19|.|12
CASSIPGSPLHF
TGTGCCAGTAGTATACCGGGTTCACCCCTCCACTTT
>.|TRBJ1-1|TRBV5-4|TRBD1|14
CASSLGRGSTEAFF
TGTGCCAGCAGCTTAGGCAGGGGGAGTACTGAAGCTTTCTTT
>.|TRBJ2-5|TRBV2|TRBD1|14
CASRSRGHQETQYF
TGTGCCAGCAGGTCCAGGGGGCACCAAGAGACCCAGTACTTC
>.|TRBJ1-2|TRBV15|.|16
CATSRDQYQQVGGYTF
TGTGCCACCAGCAGAGATCAATATCAACAGGTGGGGGGCTACACCTTC
>few|TRBJ2-7|TRBV20-1|TRBD2|16
CSASGAGDGLSYEQYF
TGCAGTGCTAGTGGAGCGGGGGACGGCCTCTCCTACGAGCAGTACTTC
>.|TRBJ1-2|TRBV20-1|.|11
CSVGRAYGYTF
TGCAGTGTAGGGAGGGCCTATGGCTACACCTTC
>.|TRBJ1-1|TRBV19|.|13
CASSIAVNTEAFF
TGTGCCAGTAGTATAGCGGTGAACACTGAAGCTTTCTTT
>once|TRBJ2-7|TRBV30|.|14
CAYTESGLSYEQYF
TGTGCCTATACCGAGTCAGGGCTCTCCTACGAGCAGTACTTC
>.|TRBJ1-2|TRBV27|TRBD1|14
CASSPGQGNYGYTF
TGTGCCAGTTCGCCGGGACAGGGGAACTATGGCTACACCTTC
>.|TRBJ1-3|TRBV3-1/TRBV3-2|TRBD1|16
CASSLTPRDSRNTIYF
TGTGCCAGCAGCCTTACCCCTAGGGACAGCCGAAACACCATATATTTT
>.|TRBJ2-5|TRBV5-1|TRBD1|15
CASSEKGTAQETQYF
TGCGCCAGCAGCGAGAAAGGGACAGCGCAAGAGACCCAGTACTTC
>.|TRBJ1-4|TRBV10-3|.|14
CAISEAGVGEKLFF
TGTGCCATCAGTGAGGCAGGGGTCGGTGAAAAACTGTTTTTT
>.|TRBJ2-5|TRBV5-4|TRBD2|16
CASSKPGLAGGETQYF
TGTGCCAGCAGCAAACCGGGACTAGCGGGGGGAGAGACCCAGTACTTC
>.|TRBJ1-1|TRBV4-1|TRBD1|15
CASSQRTGQGVRAFF
TGCGCCAGCAGCCAAAGGACTGGACAGGGGGTAAGGGCTTTCTTT
>.|TRBJ1-1|TRBV7-2|.|14
CASSLLQGRTEAFF
TGTGCCAGCAGCTTGCTCCAGGGCCGGACTGAAGCTTTCTTT
>.|TRBJ1-3|TRBV30|.|15
CAWSQIGLSGNTIYF
TGTGCCTGGAGCCAAATCGGACTCTCTGGAAACACCATATATTTT
>.|TRBJ1-5|TRBV18|.|15
CASSPRQNSNQPQHF
TGTGCCAGCTCACCACGACAGAATAGCAATCAGCCCCAGCATTTT
>.|TRBJ1-4|TRBV6-5|.|14
CASRSGGDNEKLFF
TGTGCCAGCCGTAGCGGGGGGGATAATGAAAAACTGTTTTTT
>.|TRBJ1-1|TRBV2|.|14
CASSTEGGGTEAFF
TGTGCCAGCAGTACGGAAGGGGGGGGCACTGAAGCTTTCTTT
>.|TRBJ2-4|TRBV5-1|.|16
CASSLMVPGTGNIQYF
TGCGCCAGCAGCTTAATGGTACCGGGAACAGGGAACATTCAGTACTTC
>.|TRBJ2-1|TRBV9|TRBD2|15
CASSESSGRANEQFF
TGTGCCAGCAGCGAGTCTAGCGGGAGGGCCAATGAGCAGTTCTTC
>.|TRBJ2-7|TRBV29-1|TRBD2|15
CSVETREGRGNEQYF
TGCAGCGTTGAAACGCGGGAGGGCCGGGGGAACGAGCAGTACTTC
>.|TRBJ1-2|TRBV3-1/TRBV3-2|.|14
CASSQVGRDYGYTF
TGTGCCAGCAGCCAAGTGGGGAGGGACTATGGCTACACCTTC
>.|TRBJ2-1|TRBV27|.|16
CASNLFGTGNLHEQFF
TGTGCCAGCAACCTTTTCGGGACTGGGAATCTTCATGAGCAGTTCTTC
>.|TRBJ2-5|TRBV19|.|13
CASKGDSGETQYF
TGTGCCAGCAAAGGGGATAGTGGGGAGACCCAGTACTTC
>.|TRBJ2-7|TRBV27|TRBD2|15
CASSLWLAGASEQYF
TGTGCCAGCAGTTTGTGGCTAGCGGGGGCCTCGGAGCAGTACTTC
>.|TRBJ2-3|TRBV5-1|.|12
CASSAIGDTQYF
TGCGCCAGCAGCGCGATTGGAGATACGCAGTATTTT
>.|TRBJ1-3|TRBV19|.|13
CASSPQSGNTIYF
TGTGCCAGTAGTCCCCAATCTGGAAACACCATATATTTT
>.|TRBJ1-4|TRBV30|TRBD1|15
CAWSVLGQSYEKLFF
TGTGCCTGGAGTGTACTGGGACAGAGTTATGAAAAACTGTTTTTT
>once|TRBJ2-7|TRBV11-2|TRBD1|15
CASSLDGTGVYEQYF
TGTGCCAGCAGCTTAGATGGGACAGGGGTCTACGAGCAGTACTTC
>few|TRBJ2-2|TRBV19|.|13
CASSMFRDGELFF
TGTGCCAGTAGTATGTTCCGGGACGGGGAGCTGTTTTTT
>.|TRBJ2-5|TRBV3-1/TRBV3-2|TRBD2|19
CASSQEAGTRIGVVETQYF
TGTGCCAGCAGCCAGGAAGCCGGGACTAGGATTGGGGTAGTCGAGACCCAGTACTTC
>once|TRBJ2-3|TRBV7-9|.|14
CASSWADHTDTQYF
TGTGCCAGCAGCTGGGCAGACCACACAGATACGCAGTATTTT
>once|TRBJ2-3|TRBV24-1|TRBD2|13
CATSEGGTDTQYF
TGTGCCACCAGTGAGGGAGGGACAGATACGCAGTATTTT
>.|TRBJ2-2|TRBV6-4|TRBD1|15
CASSDSEDRAGELFF
TGTGCCAGCAGTGACTCCGAGGACAGGGCCGGGGAGCTGTTTTTT
>.|TRBJ2-1|TRBV2|.|15
CASSDLAVRWNEQFF
TGTGCCAGCAGTGACCTCGCGGTGAGGTGGAATGAGCAGTTCTTC
>.|TRBJ2-4|TRBV27|.|16
CASSVTGTGAKNIQYF
TGTGCCAGCAGTGTGACAGGGACTGGGGCCAAAAACATTCAGTACTTC
>.|TRBJ2-1|TRBV9|TRBD1|16
CASSVTGGNLRNEQFF
TGTGCCAGCAGCGTTACAGGGGGCAATCTTAGGAATGAGCAGTTCTTC
>once|TRBJ2-3|TRBV24-1|.|17
CATSDGLSVVATDTQYF
TGTGCCACCAGTGATGGACTTAGCGTGGTGGCCACAGATACGCAGTATTTT
>.|TRBJ2-1|TRBV29-1|TRBD2|17
CSVETTTSGSSYNEQFF
TGCAGCGTTGAAACCACGACTAGCGGAAGCTCCTACAATGAGCAGTTCTTC
>.|TRBJ2-1|TRBV4-1|TRBD1|15
CASSPGTADYNEQFF
TGCGCCAGCAGTCCCGGGACAGCCGATTACAATGAGCAGTTCTTC
>many|TRBJ2-7|TRBV14|.|16
CASSLTLAQGSYEQYF
TGTGCCAGCAGCCTGACACTAGCTCAGGGAAGCTACGAGCAGTACTTC